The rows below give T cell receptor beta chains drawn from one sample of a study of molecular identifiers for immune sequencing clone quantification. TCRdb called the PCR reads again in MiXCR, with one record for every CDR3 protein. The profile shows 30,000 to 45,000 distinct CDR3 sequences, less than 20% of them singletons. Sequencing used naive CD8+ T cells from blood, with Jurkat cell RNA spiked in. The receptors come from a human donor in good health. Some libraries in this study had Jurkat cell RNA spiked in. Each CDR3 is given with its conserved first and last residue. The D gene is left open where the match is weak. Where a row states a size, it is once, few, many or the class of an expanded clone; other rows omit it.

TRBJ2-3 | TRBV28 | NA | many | TGTGCCACCTTCTGGGGGGCCCCAGATACGCAGTATTTT | CATFWGAPDTQYF
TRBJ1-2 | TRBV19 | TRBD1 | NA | TGTGCCAGTAGGGCTGCCGCTGACAGGGGGCGAGGCTACACCTTC | CASRAAADRGRGYTF
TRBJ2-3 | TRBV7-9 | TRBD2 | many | TGTGCCAGCAGCTCGACCTTGACTAGCGGGAGTACGACAGATACGCAGTATTTT | CASSSTLTSGSTTDTQYF
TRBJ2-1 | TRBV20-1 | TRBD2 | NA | TGCAGTGCTAGAGATCTAGCGGGATTTTACAATGAGCAGTTCTTC | CSARDLAGFYNEQFF
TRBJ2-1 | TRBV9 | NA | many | TGTGCCAGCAGCCCCCGAGGGGGAGCGGGGATCAACAATGAGCAGTTCTTC | CASSPRGGAGINNEQFF
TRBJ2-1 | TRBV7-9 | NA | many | TGTGCCAGCAGCGTACTAGTAATTGAGCAGTTCTTC | CASSVLVIEQFF
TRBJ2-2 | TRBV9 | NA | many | TGTGCCAGCAGCCCCCAGATCGGTCAGAAGAACACCGGGGAGCTGTTTTTT | CASSPQIGQKNTGELFF
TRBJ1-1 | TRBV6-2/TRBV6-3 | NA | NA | TGTGCCAGCAGTTACGGGGTGGGGGGCACTGAAGCTTTCTTT | CASSYGVGGTEAFF
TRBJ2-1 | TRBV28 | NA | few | TGTGCCAGCAGTTTTGAGGCAAGGTCCTACAATGAGCAGTTCTTC | CASSFEARSYNEQFF
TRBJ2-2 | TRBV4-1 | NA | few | TGCGCCAGCAGCCCTACAACCGGGGAGCTGTTTTTT | CASSPTTGELFF
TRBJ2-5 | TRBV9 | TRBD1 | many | TGTGCCAGCAGCGGGACAGGGCCTCAAGAGACCCAGTACTTC | CASSGTGPQETQYF
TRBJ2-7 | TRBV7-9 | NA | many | TGTGCCTATACTGGCGCCTGGTCGTACGAGCAGTACTTC | CAYTGAWSYEQYF
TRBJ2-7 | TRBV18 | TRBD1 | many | TGTGCCAGCTCACGTCCCGGGACAGGGGACTACGAGCAGTACTTC | CASSRPGTGDYEQYF
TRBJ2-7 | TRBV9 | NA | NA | TGTGCCAGCAGCGTAGATGGCAGTTACTCCTACGAGCAGTACTTC | CASSVDGSYSYEQYF
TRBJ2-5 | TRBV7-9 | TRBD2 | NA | TGTGCCAGCAGCTCAGACAGACTAGCGACGGAGACCCAGTACTTC | CASSSDRLATETQYF
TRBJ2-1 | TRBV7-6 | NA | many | TGTGCCAGCAGCTTGGCTAGAGGTAGCAATGAGCAGTTCTTC | CASSLARGSNEQFF
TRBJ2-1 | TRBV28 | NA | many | TGTGCCAGCAGACCTTATCAGGGGAGCTCCTACAATGAGCAGTTCTTC | CASRPYQGSSYNEQFF
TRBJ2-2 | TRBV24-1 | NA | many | TGTGCCACCGAACAGGGTAGGACCGGGGAGCTGTTTTTT | CATEQGRTGELFF
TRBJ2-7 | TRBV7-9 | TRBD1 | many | TGTGCCAGCAGACATCCGGGACAGGGGTTCTACGAGCAGTACTTC | CASRHPGQGFYEQYF
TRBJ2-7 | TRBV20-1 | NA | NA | TGCAGTGCTAGGGGGGTAGAGGCCTACGAGCAGTACTTC | CSARGVEAYEQYF
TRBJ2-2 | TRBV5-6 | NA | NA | TGTGCCAGCAGCACCGGGGCCGGGGAGCTGTTTTTT | CASSTGAGELFF
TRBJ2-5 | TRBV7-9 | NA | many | TGTGCCAGCAGCCACAGGGACCAGACCCAGTACTTC | CASSHRDQTQYF
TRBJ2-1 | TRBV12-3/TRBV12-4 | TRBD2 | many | TGTGCCAGCAGTCCGTTCCTCCGGGAGGGCCTTGATGAGCAGTTCTTC | CASSPFLREGLDEQFF
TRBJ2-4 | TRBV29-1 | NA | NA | TGCAGCGCCGCCAGGGCCGCAAGGGACATTCAGTACTTC | CSAARAARDIQYF
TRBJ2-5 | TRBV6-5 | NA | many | TGTGCCAGCAGTTACTCGGGGGAAGGGGGAGAGACCCAGTACTTC | CASSYSGEGGETQYF
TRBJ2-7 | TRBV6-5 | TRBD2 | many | TGTGCCAGCAGTCCTAGCGGGAGGGCCTCGGGGTACGAGCAGTACTTC | CASSPSGRASGYEQYF
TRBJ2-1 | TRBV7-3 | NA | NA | TGTGCCAGCAGCTTATGGGGCGGTAGTGAGCAGTTCTTC | CASSLWGGSEQFF
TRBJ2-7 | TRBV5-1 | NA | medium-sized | TGCGCCAGCAGCTTGGGACCCTTCTCCTACGAGCAGTACTTC | CASSLGPFSYEQYF
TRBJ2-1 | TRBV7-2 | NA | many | TGTGCCAGCAGCTATCATGGAGGGCGGGGATACAATGAGCAGTTCTTC | CASSYHGGRGYNEQFF
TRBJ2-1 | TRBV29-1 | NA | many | TGCAGCGTTGAAGGTTGGCCCCCCCTGAACAATGAGCAGTTCTTC | CSVEGWPPLNNEQFF
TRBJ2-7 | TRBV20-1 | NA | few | TGCAGTGCTAGAGATCCCGGGGGATTCGAGCAGTACTTC | CSARDPGGFEQYF
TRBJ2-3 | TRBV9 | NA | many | TGTGCCAGCAGCGGCCACAATACGCAGTATTTT | CASSGHNTQYF
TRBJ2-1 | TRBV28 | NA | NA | TGTGCCAGCAGTTTACTCTCAGACCTTTACAATGAGCAGTTCTTC | CASSLLSDLYNEQFF
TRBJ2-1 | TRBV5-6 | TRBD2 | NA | TGTGCCAGCAGCTCAAGCGGGAGGGCCCCGGGGGTATACAATGAGCAGTTCTTC | CASSSSGRAPGVYNEQFF
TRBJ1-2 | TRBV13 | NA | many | TGTGCCAGCAGCTCCCCCACCCGACAGCCTACTAACTATGGCTACACCTTC | CASSSPTRQPTNYGYTF
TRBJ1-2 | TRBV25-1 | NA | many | TGTGCCAGCAGTGATTCCCGACAGAGTCCTAACTATGGCTACACCTTC | CASSDSRQSPNYGYTF
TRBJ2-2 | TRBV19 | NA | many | TGTGCCAGTAGTATTTTAGGAAACACCGGGGAGCTGTTTTTT | CASSILGNTGELFF
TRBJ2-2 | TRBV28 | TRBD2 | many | TGTGCCAGCAGTTTCCTAGCGGGAGGGACCGGGGAGCTGTTTTTT | CASSFLAGGTGELFF
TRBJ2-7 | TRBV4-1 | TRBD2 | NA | TGCGCCAGCAGCCAGACTAGCGGGAGGCGCTACGAGCAGTACTTC | CASSQTSGRRYEQYF
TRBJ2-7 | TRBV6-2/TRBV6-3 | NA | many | TGTGCCAGCGGAGACTTTGCCTACGAGCAGTACTTC | CASGDFAYEQYF
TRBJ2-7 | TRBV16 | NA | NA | TGTGCCAGCAGCGGCTGGCCATCAGACTCCTACGAGCAGTACTTC | CASSGWPSDSYEQYF
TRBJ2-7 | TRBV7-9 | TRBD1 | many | TGTGCCAGCAGCGCCGGGACAGGGGATAAGAACGAGCAGTACTTC | CASSAGTGDKNEQYF
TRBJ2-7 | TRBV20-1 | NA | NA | TGCAGTGCTTCATCAGGGCCGCCACTCTACGAGCAATACTTC | CSASSGPPLYEQYF
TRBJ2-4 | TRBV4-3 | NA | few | TGCGCCAGCAGCCAAGTCGCGACTGAAAACATTCAGTACTTC | CASSQVATENIQYF
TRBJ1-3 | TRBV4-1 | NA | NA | TGCGCCAGCAGCCAAGATAGTCGCTCTGGAAACACCATATATTTT | CASSQDSRSGNTIYF
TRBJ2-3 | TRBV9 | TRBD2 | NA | TGTGCCAGCAGCGCGACTAGCGGGGCTAGCACAGATACGCAGTATTTT | CASSATSGASTDTQYF
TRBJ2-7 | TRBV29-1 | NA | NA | TGCAGCGTGGCGGGGCCCTACGAGCAGTACTTC | CSVAGPYEQYF
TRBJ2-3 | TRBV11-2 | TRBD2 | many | TGTGCCAGCAGCTTAGAGCTAGCGGGACCAACTGGCACAGATACGCAGTATTTT | CASSLELAGPTGTDTQYF
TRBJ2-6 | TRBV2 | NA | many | TGTGCCAGCCTTCGAGGAGCTGGGGCCAACGTCCTGACTTTC | CASLRGAGANVLTF
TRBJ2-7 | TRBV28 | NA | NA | TGTGCCAGCAGTCGAGGGTCACTTGGGGAGCAGTACTTC | CASSRGSLGEQYF
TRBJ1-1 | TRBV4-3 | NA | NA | TGCGCCAGCAGCCAAGATCAGGCAGGAACTAACACTGAAGCTTTCTTT | CASSQDQAGTNTEAFF
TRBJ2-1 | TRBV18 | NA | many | TGTGCCAGCTCACCAGTAGGAGACTCCCTTGCGAATGAGCAGTTCTTC | CASSPVGDSLANEQFF
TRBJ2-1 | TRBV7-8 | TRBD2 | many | TGTGCCAGCAGCTTATGGGGACTAGCGGGCGAATACAATGAGCAGTTCTTC | CASSLWGLAGEYNEQFF
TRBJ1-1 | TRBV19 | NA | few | TGTACCAGCCTACAGGGCATGAACACTGAAGCTTTCTTT | CTSLQGMNTEAFF
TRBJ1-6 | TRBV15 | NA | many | TGTGCCACCAGTAAAAGGACGCGATTCCCCCTCCACTTT | CATSKRTRFPLHF
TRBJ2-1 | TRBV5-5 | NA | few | TGTGCCAGCAGCTTATTCAGGGAGAGCTCCTACAATGAGCAGTTCTTC | CASSLFRESSYNEQFF
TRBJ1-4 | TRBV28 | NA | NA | TGTGCCAGCAGTTTAAGGGGGACCAGGCTTAATGAAAAACTGTTTTTT | CASSLRGTRLNEKLFF
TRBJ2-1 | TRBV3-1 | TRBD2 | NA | TGTGCCAGCAGCCAAGATCGGGCGGGAGCAGCCAATGAGCAGTTCTTC | CASSQDRAGAANEQFF
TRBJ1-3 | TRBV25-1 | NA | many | TGTGCCAGCAGTGAATATAGAGAATCCTCTGGAAACACCATATATTTT | CASSEYRESSGNTIYF